This entry lists 4 T cell receptor beta chains sequenced from one sample in a study of T cells in Graves' hyperthyroidism and ophthalmopathy. Amplified TCR beta CDR3 regions derived from RNA transcripts. The study used the HTBI primer set for a first-round RT-PCR of the TCR CDR3. TCRdb re-derived calls from the multiplex PCR reads in MiXCR, one entry per CDR3 protein. The sample holds approximately 620,000 distinct CDR3 sequences, about 15% seen once. Sequencing used blood. Receptor source: a woman aged 25 to 39 with Graves' hyperthyroidism that later progressed to Graves' ophthalmopathy.

This sequence joins TRBV3-1 and TRBJ2-3, with 10 bases aligning to TRBD1. Germline V gives CDR1 LGHDT, CDR2 YNNKEL (reference sequence). The CDR3 is 15 residues long. With 3 bases clipped from V and 2 bases from J, the junction kept 2 bases outside the gene matches. CDR3 nucleotide sequence: TGTGCCAGCAGCCAGGGGACAGGGGTCACAGATACGCAGTATTTT. Its translation is CASSQGTGVTDTQYF.

This clonotype was seen ten or more times. The chain employs TRBV18 and TRBJ2-3, with 12 nucleotides matching TRBD1. This CDR3 spans 16 amino acids. Germline trimming cut 5 bases from V and 10 bases from J; bases unmatched to any gene: 13. CDR1 is KGHSH and CDR2 is LQKENI in the germline V gene. CDR3 residues: CASSRSVPGQGAAQYF. CDR3 bases: TGTGCCAGCTCAAGGTCTGTCCCGGGACAGGGGGCAGCGCAGTATTTT.

The chain employs TRBV6-1 and TRBJ2-2; a possible D gene is TRBD2 (7 bases). Trimming left V 1 base short and J 5 bases short, with 11 bases between. Germline V CDR1 and CDR2: MNHNS, SASEGT. This CDR3 comprises 15 residues. For the CDR3, the DNA is TGTGCCAGCAGTGAAGAGGGGGGGGGAACCGGGGAGCTGTTTTTT. Translating it yields CASSEEGGGTGELFF.

This clonotype was observed a few times. V is TRBV5-6 and J is TRBJ2-7, with unresolved D. The CDR3 consists of 16 residues. From germline, CDR1 is SGHDT and CDR2 YYEEEE. Trimming took 0 bases from V and 3 from J, leaving 16 bases between them. CDR3 coding DNA: TGTGCCAGCAGCTTGGAGGTCTGGGGATCGAACTACGAGCAGTACTTC. Protein sequence: CASSLEVWGSNYEQYF.